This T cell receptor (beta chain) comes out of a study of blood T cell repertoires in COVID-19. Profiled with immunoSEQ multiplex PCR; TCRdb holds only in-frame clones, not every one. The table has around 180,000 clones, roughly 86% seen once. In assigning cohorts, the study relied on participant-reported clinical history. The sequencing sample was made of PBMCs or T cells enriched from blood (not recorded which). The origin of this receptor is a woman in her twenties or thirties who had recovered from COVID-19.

The CDR3 coding sequence is TGTGCCAGCAGCCCCCTACGGCGGCAGGGGATCTACGAGCAGTACTTC. This sequence encodes CASSPLRRQGIYEQYF. The chain couples TRBV11-2 to TRBJ2-7; D is possibly TRBD1 (6 bases). Germline loops: CDR1 SGHAT, CDR2 FQNNGV. The CDR3 has 16 residues. V gave up 5 bases and J gave up 3 bases, with 20 bases separating them.